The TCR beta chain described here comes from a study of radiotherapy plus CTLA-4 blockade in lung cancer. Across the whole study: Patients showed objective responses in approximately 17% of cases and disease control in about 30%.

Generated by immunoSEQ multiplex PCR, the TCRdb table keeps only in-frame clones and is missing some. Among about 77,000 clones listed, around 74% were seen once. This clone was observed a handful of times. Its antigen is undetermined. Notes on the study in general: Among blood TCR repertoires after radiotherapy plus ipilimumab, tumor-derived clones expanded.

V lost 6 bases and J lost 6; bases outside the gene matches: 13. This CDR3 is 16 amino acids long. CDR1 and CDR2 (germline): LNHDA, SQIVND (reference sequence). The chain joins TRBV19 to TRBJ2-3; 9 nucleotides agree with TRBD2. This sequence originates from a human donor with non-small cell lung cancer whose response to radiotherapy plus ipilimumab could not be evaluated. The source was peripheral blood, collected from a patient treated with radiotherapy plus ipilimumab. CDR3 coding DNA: TGTGCCAGTAGGATCTTCGGAGCGGGAGGCCAGGATACGCAGTATTTT. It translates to CASRIFGAGGQDTQYF.